Presented here are 4 T cell receptor beta chains from one specimen sequenced in a study of post-analysis software for immune sequencing data. General observations from the study: Among four to six TRBV segments more frequent in patients than controls were TRBV5-6, TRBV5-1 and TRBV20-1.

The authors incorporated unique molecular identifiers into the TCR beta cDNA libraries. MiXCR, applied by TCRdb to the PCR reads, yields one record per CDR3 protein. The data hold about 150,000 distinct CDR3 sequences, with roughly 31% observed a single time. Their antigens are not known. Source material: blood. These TCRs come from a girl aged 10-17 years with multiple sclerosis.

About this clonotype: This may be a read error: a much more frequent sequence differs by one nucleotide. The gene calls are TRBV6-4 and TRBJ2-5; D gene unclear. V shed 4 bases and J shed 11 bases, with 17 bases lying between them. Germline V CDR1 and CDR2: MRHNA, SNTAGT. CDR3 length: 13 residues. CDR3 sequence reads: CASSASSTNEQYF. The DNA of the CDR3 is TGTGCCAGCAGTGCCTCTTCTACCAATGAGCAGTACTTC.

This clonotype was observed a handful of times. This rearrangement joins TRBV11-2 to TRBJ1-1, with D unresolved. CDR1 and CDR2 from the germline V gene are SGHAT and FQNNGV. The CDR3 runs 11 residues. V was cut by 1 base and J by 7 bases, with 4 bases left in between. CDR3 DNA sequence: TGTGCCAGCAGCTTAGTTAATGAAGCTTTCTTT. Residues: CASSLVNEAFF.

This clonotype came up a few times. The chain uses TRBV15 and TRBJ1-1; D unclear. The CDR3 totals 14 residues. Germline values: CDR1 LNHNV, CDR2 YYDKDF (reference sequence). The V end was cut by 0 bases, the J end by 2 bases, with 7 bases between. The chain's CDR3 is CATSRDALNTEAFF. The CDR3 DNA reads as TGTGCCACCAGCAGAGATGCCCTAAACACTGAAGCTTTCTTT.

The chain couples TRBV5-1 to TRBJ1-2; 11 bases are a match to TRBD1. With V trimmed by 4 bases and J by 5 bases, 7 bases remained unmatched. CDR1 is SGHRS, CDR2 YFSETQ, per germline. CDR3 length: 15 amino acids. For the CDR3, the DNA is TGCGCCAGCAGCCTAGGACAGGGGGCGGTGTATGGCTACACCTTC. Its protein product is CASSLGQGAVYGYTF.